These 12 T cell receptor beta chains were sequenced from one sample in a study of cytomegalovirus exposure and HLA in healthy donors. PCR amplification relied on 60 Vbeta primers (plus 13 Jbeta primers). Sequencing was performed with immunoSEQ multiplex PCR; in TCRdb, only in-frame clones are kept and a portion is missing. The sample comprises some 140,000 clones, roughly 83% of which are singletons, and about 3.1% rests with the top ten. Sequencing was performed on PBMCs. These receptor sequences come from a female donor in good health and CMV-seronegative.

The rearrangement joins TRBV5-1 to TRBJ2-7; 10 bases fit TRBD2. V shed 4 bases, J shed 7 bases, and the junction held 14 bases outside the gene matches. This CDR3 has 16 residues. In germline, CDR1 is SGHRS, CDR2 YFSETQ. The CDR3: CASSPLEAGGLGEQYF. The CDR3, as DNA: TGCGCCAGCAGCCCCCTCGAAGCGGGGGGGCTCGGGGAGCAGTACTTC.

The rearrangement uses TRBV10-3 and TRBJ2-5; maybe TRBD2 (7 bases). From germline, CDR1 is ENHRY and CDR2 SYGVKD. This CDR3 is built from 14 residues. The V end lost 10 bases, the J end lost 5 bases, and 20 bases lay between the germline ends. Here the CDR3 DNA reads TGTGCCACCGAGCAGCCGGGGGGCCCCGAGACCCAGTACTTC. This sequence encodes CATEQPGGPETQYF.

The chain combines TRBV6-5 with TRBJ2-5, with 8 bases lining up with TRBD2. The V segment lost 7 bases and the J segment 7 bases; nucleotides outside the gene matches: 8. Germline CDR1 MNHEY, CDR2 SVGAGI. The CDR3 has 13 residues. The CDR3 nucleotides read TGTGCCAGCACCCGCGGGGGGAGTGCGACCCAGTACTTC. Protein sequence: CASTRGGSATQYF.

The rearrangement links TRBV21-1 to TRBJ2-7; the DNA was not used to check the table's D call, TRBD2. TRBV21-1 constitutes a pseudogene. The CDR3 is 17 residues long. The CDR3 here is CASSKSLAGRADYEQYF. The DNA for the CDR3 is TGTGCCAGCAGCAAATCACTAGCGGGACGAGCTGACTACGAGCAGTACTTC.

The V gene is TRBV29-1, the J gene TRBJ2-2, with D possibly TRBD2 on 5 matching bases. In germline, CDR1 is SQVTM, CDR2 ANQGSEA. The CDR3 runs to 14 residues. Trimming took off 4 bases at V and 6 bases at J, with 15 bases between the two ends. The CDR3 sequence: CSVGVVQEAGELFF. The CDR3 region has the DNA TGCAGCGTTGGGGTCGTTCAGGAGGCCGGGGAGCTGTTTTTT.

CDR3 bases: TGTGCCTGGAGTACTCTGGCCGGGTCGGGAGTGTACGAGCAGTACTTC. Its protein product is CAWSTLAGSGVYEQYF. The genes are TRBV30 and TRBJ2-7, with a possible D match to TRBD2 (6 bases). The CDR3 runs 16 residues. The V end was cut by 2 bases, the J end by 4 bases, with 21 bases between. The germline gives CDR1 GTSNPN, CDR2 SVGIG (reference sequence).

The J gene is TRBJ2-3, the V gene TRBV6-5; the match to TRBD1 covers 9 bases. CDR1 is MNHEY, CDR2 SVGAGI, per germline. This CDR3 contains 15 residues. The V gene end was trimmed by 8 bases and the J gene end by 0 bases; junction bases not matched to a gene: 6. The DNA for the CDR3 is TGTGCCAGCGGCCTAGACAGGGGGAGCACAGATACGCAGTATTTT. Translated, it gives CASGLDRGSTDTQYF.

The chain carries TRBV27 and TRBJ2-1; 7 bases agree with TRBD2. This CDR3 region has 16 residues. Germline-derived CDR1 and CDR2 are MNHEY and SMNVEV (reference sequence). Trimming took 5 bases from V and 7 from J; bases not matched to a gene: 14. This chain's CDR3 is CASSIHVGDGGNEQFF. The CDR3 DNA sequence: TGTGCCAGCAGTATTCATGTAGGGGACGGGGGGAATGAGCAGTTCTTC.

The chain combines TRBV30 with TRBJ2-7; D perhaps matches TRBD2 (6 bases). CDR1 and CDR2 (germline): GTSNPN, SVGIG (reference sequence). The V and J ends lost 0 bases and 2 bases respectively, with 11 bases between them. This CDR3 is built from 14 residues. For the CDR3, the DNA is TGTGCCTGGAGTGTACGGGGGAGGACCTACGAGCAGTACTTC. Translated, it gives CAWSVRGRTYEQYF.

This clone was counted between two and nine times. The genes are TRBV19 and TRBJ1-6; D call uncertain. This CDR3 is built from 15 residues. Germline CDR1 reads LNHDA; CDR2 reads SQIVND (reference sequence). With 5 bases removed from V and 8 bases from J, the gap between germline ends came to 16 bases. CDR3 sequence reads: CASSPAVGAHSPLHF. The CDR3 DNA reads as TGTGCCAGTAGTCCCGCGGTGGGTGCTCATTCACCCCTCCACTTT.

This clone was detected a few times. J is TRBJ1-2 and V is TRBV2; 10 nucleotides agree with TRBD1. The germline CDR1 and CDR2 sequences are SNHLY and FYNNEI. This CDR3 has 16 amino acids. The ends lost 6 bases at V and 6 bases at J; junction bases unmatched: 13. The CDR3 DNA is TGTGCCAGCAGCCCGGGACAGGGGCCTACTCTGGATGGCTACACCTTC. Its protein is CASSPGQGPTLDGYTF.

This chain joins TRBV2 and TRBJ1-2, with TRBD1 matching 7 bases. The CDR3 loop spans 14 amino acids. Germline trimming cut 7 bases from V and 1 base from J; bases unmatched to any gene: 6. Per the germline V gene, CDR1 is SNHLY and CDR2 is FYNNEI. CDR3: CASKGTVNNYGYTF. In nucleotides, the CDR3 is TGTGCCAGCAAGGGGACAGTAAATAACTATGGCTACACCTTC. Drawing the rest from reference TRBV2 and TRBJ1-2, the complete variable domain is EPEVTQTPSHQVTQMGQEVILRCVPISNHLYFYWYRQILGQKVEFLVSFYNNEISEKSEIFDDQFSVERPDGSNFTLKIRSTKLEDSAMYFCASKGTVNNYGYTFGSGTRLTVV.